This is a list of T cell receptor beta chains from one sample in a study of blood T cells in healthy people across ages. TCRdb independently ran MiXCR on the 5' RACE reads; one entry per CDR3 protein. The table lists about 780,000 distinct CDR3 sequences, around half of them singletons. Sequences were obtained from blood. The receptors come from a man older than 75 in good health. Each CDR3 is given with its conserved first and last residue. A D gene is named only where the DNA matches it firmly. Part of the rows lack a size; the others show once, few, many or a class for expanded clones.

V: TRBV7-2
J: TRBJ2-7
D: TRBD1
size: NA
DNA: TGTGCCAGCAGCTTATCTGGACAGGGCCACGAGCAGTACTTC
CDR3: CASSLSGQGHEQYF

V: TRBV4-1
J: TRBJ2-3
D: NA
size: many
DNA: TGCGCCAGCGGACCGTACGGAGGCACAGATACGCAGTATTTT
CDR3: CASGPYGGTDTQYF

V: TRBV20-1
J: TRBJ2-3
D: NA
size: NA
DNA: TGCAGTGCTAGAACAGGGACCAGTCCCTTAACTAGCACAGATACGCAGTATTTT
CDR3: CSARTGTSPLTSTDTQYF

V: TRBV27
J: TRBJ2-7
D: TRBD1
size: few
DNA: TGTGCCAGCATAGTGAGACAGGGGATTTCCTACGAGCAGTACTTC
CDR3: CASIVRQGISYEQYF

V: TRBV2
J: TRBJ2-7
D: TRBD1
size: NA
DNA: TGTGCCAGCAGTGAAGAACAGGGGGCCCCCTACGAGCAGTACTTC
CDR3: CASSEEQGAPYEQYF

V: TRBV29-1
J: TRBJ1-1
D: TRBD1
size: few
DNA: TGCAGCGTCTCGGACAGGGGGCACACTGAAGCTTTCTTT
CDR3: CSVSDRGHTEAFF

V: TRBV7-3
J: TRBJ1-1
D: TRBD1
size: NA
DNA: TGTGCCAGCAGCCCGGCGACAGGGTCTGAAGCTTTCTTT
CDR3: CASSPATGSEAFF

V: TRBV7-9
J: TRBJ2-7
D: NA
size: NA
DNA: TGTGCCACGACCCGTCAAGACAGGCCAGACTACGAGCAGTACTTC
CDR3: CATTRQDRPDYEQYF

V: TRBV7-7
J: TRBJ2-1
D: NA
size: many
DNA: TGTGCCAGCAGCTTATGGGGGGCAGATGAGCAGTTCTTC
CDR3: CASSLWGADEQFF

V: TRBV29-1
J: TRBJ2-1
D: NA
size: once
DNA: TGCAGCGTTGCAGGGTCTTATGACAATGAGCAGTTCTTC
CDR3: CSVAGSYDNEQFF

V: TRBV6-1
J: TRBJ2-5
D: TRBD2
size: NA
DNA: TGTGCCAGCAGTCCCTGGGGGGGAGTAACGGGAGAGACCCAGTACTTC
CDR3: CASSPWGGVTGETQYF

V: TRBV7-2
J: TRBJ1-4
D: TRBD1
size: NA
DNA: TGTGCCAGCAGCTTACCCCGGGACAGAGAAAAACTGTTTTTT
CDR3: CASSLPRDREKLFF

V: TRBV5-1
J: TRBJ2-7
D: TRBD1
size: few
DNA: TGCGCCAGCAGCCTCGGACAGGGCTTCGAGCAGTACTTC
CDR3: CASSLGQGFEQYF

V: TRBV7-9
J: TRBJ2-7
D: TRBD1
size: NA
DNA: TGTGCCAGCACAGCAGGGGGCTGGTCCTACGAGCAGTACTTC
CDR3: CASTAGGWSYEQYF

V: TRBV9
J: TRBJ2-1
D: NA
size: NA
DNA: TGTGCCAGCAGCTCCGTCGGGGGGCGAACTGAGCAGTTCTTC
CDR3: CASSSVGGRTEQFF

V: TRBV7-3
J: TRBJ2-3
D: NA
size: few
DNA: TGTGCCAGCAGCAGAAATGGGGCGGGGCACACAGATACGCAGTATTTT
CDR3: CASSRNGAGHTDTQYF

V: TRBV7-9
J: TRBJ2-7
D: NA
size: NA
DNA: TGTGCCAGCAGCATAACCCCCGTCCAAGCCGGGTACGAGCAGTACTTC
CDR3: CASSITPVQAGYEQYF

V: TRBV7-2
J: TRBJ2-5
D: NA
size: NA
DNA: TGTGCCAGCAGCTTAGCAGGGACGGGACGGTACAATGAGCAGTACTTC
CDR3: CASSLAGTGRYNEQYF

V: TRBV2
J: TRBJ2-1
D: NA
size: NA
DNA: TGTGCCAGCATGATGTATCAGAGCTCCTACAATGAGCAGTTCTTC
CDR3: CASMMYQSSYNEQFF

V: TRBV3-1
J: TRBJ1-6
D: TRBD1
size: NA
DNA: TGTGCCAGCAGACCTCACCCGGGACAGGGAGATTCACCCCTCCACTTT
CDR3: CASRPHPGQGDSPLHF

V: TRBV4-2
J: TRBJ2-2
D: NA
size: few
DNA: TGTGCCAGCAGCCAGGGGGTGCGAGCGGCAGACAACACCGGGGAGCTGTTTTTT
CDR3: CASSQGVRAADNTGELFF

V: TRBV27
J: TRBJ2-5
D: TRBD1
size: NA
DNA: TGTGCCAGCAGTCCAAGGACAGGGTGGCAAGAGACCCAGTACTTC
CDR3: CASSPRTGWQETQYF

V: TRBV7-9
J: TRBJ1-4
D: NA
size: once
DNA: TGTGCCAGCAGCTTCGTAGATGAAAAACTGTTTTTT
CDR3: CASSFVDEKLFF

V: TRBV10-3
J: TRBJ2-6
D: NA
size: NA
DNA: TGTGCCATCAGTGATATAGAAGCTGGGGCCAACGTCCTGACTTTC
CDR3: CAISDIEAGANVLTF

V: TRBV7-2
J: TRBJ2-7
D: NA
size: NA
DNA: TGTGCCAGCAGCAGCGCGGTTTCCCACGAGCAGTACTTC
CDR3: CASSSAVSHEQYF

V: TRBV18
J: TRBJ2-5
D: NA
size: many
DNA: TGTGCCAGCTCACCTTCCGGAGAGACCCAGTACTTC
CDR3: CASSPSGETQYF

V: TRBV20-1
J: TRBJ2-1
D: NA
size: NA
DNA: TGCAGTGCTGGATGGACCGAAAGCTCCTACAATGAGCAGTTCTTC
CDR3: CSAGWTESSYNEQFF

V: TRBV24-1
J: TRBJ2-7
D: TRBD1
size: once
DNA: TGTGCCACCAGTGGAGCCGGGACAGGGGCCTACGAGCAGTACTTC
CDR3: CATSGAGTGAYEQYF

V: TRBV6-5
J: TRBJ1-6
D: NA
size: NA
DNA: TGTGCCACAAATCGAATAGGCCGGGGAAATTCACCCCTCCACTTT
CDR3: CATNRIGRGNSPLHF

V: TRBV25-1
J: TRBJ2-5
D: NA
size: NA
DNA: TGTGCCAGCAGGCACGCTAGCGAATCTCGGGAGACCCAGTACTTC
CDR3: CASRHASESRETQYF

V: TRBV10-3
J: TRBJ2-7
D: TRBD2
size: NA
DNA: TGTGCCATCAGTGCCCAACTAGCGGGAGCGTACGAGCAGTACTTC
CDR3: CAISAQLAGAYEQYF

V: TRBV2
J: TRBJ1-5
D: NA
size: NA
DNA: TGTGCCAGCAGTGAACGCAGGGAAGGCTTGCAGCCCCGGCATTTT
CDR3: CASSERREGLQPRHF

V: TRBV6-6
J: TRBJ2-7
D: TRBD1
size: NA
DNA: TGTGCCAGCAGTTATGGGGGACAGAAGGGCTACGAGCAGTACTTC
CDR3: CASSYGGQKGYEQYF

V: TRBV18
J: TRBJ2-1
D: NA
size: once
DNA: TGTGCCAGCCCACCAGCTGAGCGGGACAATGAGCAGTTCTTC
CDR3: CASPPAERDNEQFF

V: TRBV10-2
J: TRBJ1-6
D: NA
size: NA
DNA: TGCGCCAGCAGGACCCGCGACAGTAATTCACCCCTCCACTTT
CDR3: CASRTRDSNSPLHF

V: TRBV15
J: TRBJ2-3
D: TRBD2
size: NA
DNA: TGTGCCACCAGCAGGCTACTAGCGGAAGGCACAGATACGCAGTATTTT
CDR3: CATSRLLAEGTDTQYF

V: TRBV29-1
J: TRBJ2-6
D: TRBD1
size: NA
DNA: TGCAGCGCCGCACAGGGGCAAGGGGCCAACATCCTGACTTTC
CDR3: CSAAQGQGANILTF

V: TRBV14
J: TRBJ2-4
D: NA
size: few
DNA: TGTGCCAGCAGCCAATTCAGGACCGGGAACATTCAGTACTTC
CDR3: CASSQFRTGNIQYF

V: TRBV20-1
J: TRBJ1-2
D: TRBD1
size: NA
DNA: TGCAGTGCTAGAGAGGGGACAGGTCACACCTTC
CDR3: CSAREGTGHTF

V: TRBV20-1
J: TRBJ2-7
D: NA
size: NA
DNA: TGCAGTCTAACGTCCATGCTTAACAATGAGCAGTACTTC
CDR3: CSLTSMLNNEQYF

V: TRBV2
J: TRBJ2-5
D: NA
size: few
DNA: TGTGCCAGCAGTGCCGGACAGACCCAAGAGACCCAGTACTTC
CDR3: CASSAGQTQETQYF

V: TRBV6-5
J: TRBJ2-1
D: TRBD1
size: NA
DNA: TGTGCCAGCATTCGAGACAGGGGGTCCTACAATGAGCAGTTCTTC
CDR3: CASIRDRGSYNEQFF

V: TRBV2
J: TRBJ2-1
D: NA
size: NA
DNA: TGTGCCAGCAGCGACAGGAGCGTGTACAATGAGCAGTTCTTC
CDR3: CASSDRSVYNEQFF

V: TRBV5-1
J: TRBJ2-7
D: NA
size: few
DNA: TGCGCCAGCATCGGTCCCTCCTACGAGCAGTACTTC
CDR3: CASIGPSYEQYF

V: TRBV3-1
J: TRBJ2-2
D: NA
size: NA
DNA: TGTGCCAGCAGCCACGGCGGAAACACCGGGGAGCTGTTTTTT
CDR3: CASSHGGNTGELFF

V: TRBV20-1
J: TRBJ2-7
D: NA
size: NA
DNA: TGCAGTGTGAGACCAGGGACTGGGACATACGAGCAGTACTTC
CDR3: CSVRPGTGTYEQYF

V: TRBV29-1
J: TRBJ2-7
D: TRBD1
size: NA
DNA: TGCAGCGTCGGACAGGGGAGCGAGCAGTACTTC
CDR3: CSVGQGSEQYF